The 7 T cell receptor beta chains below come from one sample, sequenced in a study of shared clonotypes between healthy human individuals. TCRdb keeps only in-frame clones here, not all; method: immunoSEQ multiplex PCR. The sample lists millions of clones; 85% to 95% were seen once. Source material: naive CD4+ T cells sorted from blood. Specified subset: CD45RA+ positively selected. Receptors originate from a man in his late teens or twenties in good health.

V and J are TRBV5-4 and TRBJ2-3; D unresolved. V was trimmed by 2 bases and J by 2 bases, leaving 6 bases between them. Germline V CDR1 and CDR2: SGHNT, YYREEE (reference sequence). This CDR3 region has 13 residues. CDR3 nucleotide sequence: TGTGCCAGCAGCTTACAACTCACAGATACGCAGTATTTT. Encoded protein: CASSLQLTDTQYF.

V is TRBV13 and J is TRBJ2-6; the D is unclear. This CDR3 comprises 14 residues. The V gene lost 4 bases and the J gene lost 1 base, with 5 bases spanning the gap. Germline loops: CDR1 PRHDT, CDR2 FYEKMQ (reference sequence). CDR3 coding DNA: TGTGCCAGCAGCTCGAGGTCTGGGGCCAACGTCCTGACTTTC. Protein product: CASSSRSGANVLTF.

The chain couples TRBV5-1 to TRBJ1-1; D may be TRBD1 (5 bases). V lost 0 bases and J 5 bases, leaving 14 bases between the germline ends. The length of the CDR3 is 15 residues. Germline CDR1 and CDR2: SGHRS and YFSETQ. The DNA for the CDR3 is TGCGCCAGCAGCTTGGGTGGTGGGGCTCGGACTGAAGCTTTCTTT. This codes for CASSLGGGARTEAFF.

The V gene is TRBV6-1, the J gene TRBJ1-5, with 7 bases that match TRBD1. V shed 5 bases and J 9 bases; nucleotides not matched to a gene: 10. Germline loops: CDR1 MNHNS, CDR2 SASEGT. The CDR3 contains 14 residues. The CDR3 spells CASSHSIRTGPQHF. In DNA form, the CDR3 reads TGTGCCAGCAGTCACTCTATTCGGACAGGGCCCCAGCATTTT.

A remark on this clone: Other DNA sequences in this sample translate to the same CDR3. The chain couples TRBV28 to TRBJ1-2, with no clear D. The CDR3 has 13 residues. The V gene's germline CDR1 is MDHEN and CDR2 SYDVKM. The V end lost 2 bases, the J end lost 3 bases, and 7 bases lay between the germline ends. CDR3 nucleotide sequence: TGTGCCAGCAGTTTAAGGGATTACTATGGCTACACCTTC. It is translated as CASSLRDYYGYTF.

The rearrangement joins TRBV19 to TRBJ1-4, with 7 bases matching TRBD1. V lost 6 bases, J lost 6 bases, and 7 bases stayed unmatched. Germline values: CDR1 LNHDA, CDR2 SQIVND (reference sequence). This CDR3 has 14 amino acids. CDR3 nucleotides: TGTGCCAGTAGGAACAGGGGATCGGATGAAAAACTGTTTTTT. It yields the protein CASRNRGSDEKLFF.

The V gene is TRBV12-5, the J gene TRBJ1-1; TRBD1 agrees at 8 bases. The J segment lost 7 bases and the V segment lost 6 bases, leaving 10 bases of the junction unmatched. From germline, CDR1 is LGHNT and CDR2 FRNRAP. The CDR3 runs to 14 residues. The CDR3 loop reads CASGRSGGSGEAFF. CDR3 nucleotide sequence: TGTGCTAGTGGGAGATCAGGGGGCTCGGGTGAAGCTTTCTTT.